Presented here are 3 T cell receptor beta chains from one specimen sequenced in a study of T cell responses to AZD1222 COVID-19 vaccine. Profiled with immunoSEQ multiplex PCR; TCRdb holds only in-frame clones, not every one. The sample lists 150,000 or so clones; 75% to 95% were seen once. This specimen was peripheral blood, taken on day 0 of AZD1222 vaccination. These receptors were taken from an adult in good health.

The rearrangement joins TRBV7-9 to TRBJ1-1; a weak D match, TRBD1 (6 bases). V was cut by 5 bases and J by 6 bases, with 19 bases left in between. This CDR3 contains 15 residues. Germline V gene data show CDR1 as SEHNR and CDR2 as FQNEAQ (reference sequence). In nucleotides, the CDR3 is TGTGCCAGCAGCCAGTCGGGGCAGGGGAGGGCTGAAGCTTTCTTT. It encodes CASSQSGQGRAEAFF.

The chain links TRBV6-2 or TRBV6-3 to TRBJ2-7; D call uncertain. The CDR3 contains 13 residues. Trimming removed 0 bases from V and 5 bases from J, with 8 bases in between. Germline loops: CDR1 MNHEY, CDR2 SVGEGT. The CDR3 coding sequence is TGTGCCAGCAGTTACTCAGAATACAACGAGCAGTACTTC. This sequence encodes CASSYSEYNEQYF.

The chain uses TRBV5-1 and TRBJ2-7; 7 nucleotides align to TRBD1. Germline-derived CDR1 and CDR2 are SGHRS and YFSETQ. This CDR3 has 13 amino acids. V shed 2 bases and J 4 bases; nucleotides not matched to a gene: 3. CDR3 loop: CASSLEGAYEQYF. The CDR3 DNA follows: TGCGCCAGCAGCTTAGAGGGGGCGTACGAGCAGTACTTC.